This T cell receptor beta chain emerged from a study of regulatory T cells in long-lasting Graves disease. General study results and limits: Favoring TRBV28, TRBJ1-2 and TRBJ2-5 was a feature seen in persistent disease. Because few samples were included, accuracy may have been lower.

According to the study, TCR beta libraries were built with iRepertoire HTBI primers and CDR3-region Arm-PCR. Each CDR3 protein is one row after TCRdb ran MiXCR on the multiplex PCR reads. Here the sample spans a few hundred thousand distinct CDR3 sequences, roughly 10% being singletons. The germline gives CDR1 LGHNA, CDR2 YSLEER. The CDR3 has 16 residues. Losses at the gene ends were 4 bases for V and 4 bases for J; bases not matched to a gene: 7. The time point here: newly diagnosed GD, antithyroid drugs for less than 3 months. PBMCs provided the RNA from which the TCR library was made. Worth noting for this clonotype: What it binds is not known.

In addition, the sample was reused for a study of T cells in Graves' hyperthyroidism and ophthalmopathy.

Material: peripheral blood mononuclear cells (PBMCs), obtained at new diagnosis, from a patient treated with antithyroid drugs. This chain links TRBV4-3 with TRBJ2-3; 11 nucleotides line up with TRBD2. The sequence came from a young woman with Graves disease. Here the CDR3 DNA reads TGCGCCAGCAGCCCAAGTAGCGGGGGGGCCTCAGATACGCAGTATTTT. It specifies CASSPSSGGASDTQYF.